This TCR beta chain was sequenced for a study of cytomegalovirus exposure and HLA in healthy donors. The CDR3 totals 18 residues. The V gene's germline CDR1 is SNHLY and CDR2 FYNNEI. The V gene lost 1 base and the J gene lost 0 bases, with 17 bases spanning the gap. PCR used 60 Vbeta primers and 13 Jbeta primers. Method: immunoSEQ multiplex PCR; TCRdb's copy keeps in-frame clones and lacks some. The sample yields tens of thousands of clones, 65% to 85% seen once. The chain uses TRBV2 and TRBJ2-3, with TRBD1 as a possible D gene (5 bases). Sample: PBMCs. The TCR sequence derives from a man aged 25 to 45 in good health and CMV-seronegative. The CDR3 protein is CASSEGVGLVSSTDTQYF. CDR3 DNA: TGTGCCAGCAGTGAAGGTGTGGGGCTGGTTTCTAGCACAGATACGCAGTATTTT.